This TCR beta chain was sequenced in a study of T cell repertoires in cytomegalovirus infection. To note about this clonotype: This may be a read error: a much more frequent sequence differs by one nucleotide.

TCRdb analysed the reads with MiXCR anew, one entry per CDR3 protein. The sample includes fewer than 200,000 distinct CDR3 sequences, roughly a fifth seen only once; the top ten take around 3.1%. Germline V gene sequence: CDR1 SGHTA, CDR2 FQGNSA. V lost 2 bases to trimming and J lost 6 bases, with 12 bases between them. The CDR3 is 14 residues long. The sequencing input was PBMCs. This chain joins TRBV7-2 and TRBJ2-3; no clear D. The TCR originated in a human donor in good health (CMV status not recorded). Some clones in this sample may be carry-over from other donors' samples. The CDR3 coding sequence is TGTGCCAGCAGCTTATCGCTGAAAAGGGATACGCAGTATTTT. Its protein product is CASSLSLKRDTQYF.